This paragraph reports one T cell receptor beta chain. TCRdb reprocessed the 5' RACE reads with MiXCR, giving one entry per CDR3 protein. The sample has some 130,000 distinct CDR3 sequences, approximately 25% seen once; the top ten hold around 22%. V was pared by 2 bases and J by 7 bases, with 11 bases between. Per the germline V gene, CDR1 is MNHEY and CDR2 is SVGEGT. The CDR3 length is 14 residues. The record originates from a study of T-cell memory formation after mild COVID-19. The source of this sequence is an adult woman who had mild COVID-19 (a few samples of this study predate the infection). Cell type and time point are not known. The sequencing input was PBMCs or a T cell subset sorted from them (not recorded which). The rearrangement links TRBV6-2 or TRBV6-3 to TRBJ2-2; TRBD1 might be the D (5 bases). CDR3 loop: CASSYVTGGGELFF. The CDR3 DNA is TGTGCCAGCAGTTACGTAACAGGCGGCGGGGAGCTGTTTTTT.